This section outlines one T cell receptor (beta chain) sequence together with its context. There is no known antigen for this receptor. Base qualities are missing; no much larger clone stands one base away. V and J lose 4 bases and 2 bases, and a span of 14 bases separates them. Based on the germline V gene, the CDR1 and CDR2 sequences are SQVTM and ANQGSEA. From cysteine to phenylalanine, the CDR3 is 14 amino acids long. CDR3 DNA is the only sequence kept; it has 42 bases, read in frame from the first base. The data were taken from a study of T cell changes during pregnancy in multiple sclerosis (dated by TCRdb to the late 2010s). In the study overall: Changes in the T cell repertoire over the course of pregnancy were examined in this study in women with multiple sclerosis.

The library was prepared using the immunoSEQ multiplex PCR assay. TCRdb limited this immuneACCESS table to in-frame rearrangements with V and J called. A share of clones is missing; checked studies link under half to unresolved V genes, and the rest is unexplained. This sample lists 90,000 to 130,000 clones; roughly nine tenths were detected once. The ten largest clones add up to 1.5% to 1.7% of the sample. The chain was built from TRBV29-1 and TRBJ1-1; TRBD1 is a possible D gene, resting on 5 matching bases. This TCR derives from a female donor with multiple sclerosis, enrolled in a pregnancy study. Source: peripheral blood, taken in the third trimester of pregnancy. CDR3 reads: CSVVRTTKNTEAFF. The sequence in DNA is TGCAGCGTTGTTAGGACAACGAAAAACACTGAAGCTTTCTTT.